One and the same sample provided the 5 T cell receptor beta chains below, sequenced in a study of response to subunit inactivated influenza vaccine. TCRdb reprocessed the RT-PCR reads with MiXCR, giving one entry per CDR3 protein. Of about 540,000 distinct CDR3 sequences detected, approximately 20% appear once; the ten largest clones hold under 3.5%. The data also belong to a second study, concerning T cells expressing NK-cell markers. That report notes: 5'RACE template switching with UMIs produced the TCR beta cDNA.

Sample: CD4+ T cells sorted from PBMCs, taken roughly 13 days after vaccination. The receptors derive from a man aged 45 to 65 who received an inactivated influenza vaccine.

CDR3 sequence reads: CASRPGQVNSPLHF. The CDR3 nucleotides read TGTGCCAGCAGACCCGGACAGGTTAATTCACCCCTCCACTTT. The chain recombines TRBV6-1 with TRBJ1-6, with 7 bases matching TRBD1. V trimming: 6 bases; J trimming: 6 bases; junction bases outside the gene matches: 5. The length of the CDR3 is 14 residues. The germline CDR1 and CDR2 sequences are MNHNS and SASEGT.

This clonotype has only a few counts. This chain uses TRBV11-2 with TRBJ1-4; 7 nucleotides agree with TRBD1. Germline-derived CDR1 and CDR2 are SGHAT and FQNNGV. The trim removed 5 bases at V and 12 bases at J, leaving 15 bases unmatched. This CDR3 has 15 amino acids. The DNA of the CDR3 is TGTGCCAGCAGCCATTACAGGGGCGCTAAACCGGAACTGTTTTTT. This codes for CASSHYRGAKPELFF.

The genes are TRBV4-3 and TRBJ2-5; D possibly corresponds to TRBD1 (6 bases). Trimming removed 2 bases from V and 1 base from J, with 11 bases in between. Germline lookup yields CDR1 LGHNA and CDR2 YSLEER. The CDR3 length is 15 residues. CDR3 sequence reads: CASSQNRALQETQYF. The CDR3 bases are TGCGCCAGCAGCCAAAACAGGGCGCTCCAAGAGACCCAGTACTTC.

The V gene is TRBV7-9, the J gene TRBJ2-7, with 8 positions matching TRBD2. CDR1 is SEHNR, CDR2 FQNEAQ, per germline (reference sequence). The CDR3 has 15 amino acids. Germline trimming cut 5 bases from V and 3 bases from J; bases unmatched to any gene: 9. DNA for the CDR3: TGTGCCAGCAGCCCCGGGGGGGCAGGGCTCTACGAGCAGTACTTC. It codes for CASSPGGAGLYEQYF.

This chain joins TRBV15 and TRBJ1-5; maybe TRBD1 (5 bases). V shed 0 bases and J shed 13 bases, with 16 bases lying between them. Germline V gene lookup returns CDR1 LNHNV and CDR2 YYDKDF (reference sequence). This CDR3 is built from 14 residues. The CDR3 DNA reads as TGTGCCACCAGCAGAGATCGCTCAGGGATTAGGCAGCATTTT. Translating gives CATSRDRSGIRQHF.